The 24 T cell receptor beta chains below come from one sample, sequenced in a study of blood T cells in healthy people across ages. A second PCR, run for 7 to 11 cycles, used a sample-barcoded 5' primer plus a J-beta primer mix. TCRdb re-analysed the 5' RACE reads in MiXCR, keeping a single row per CDR3 protein. The profile covers about 680,000 distinct CDR3 sequences, with 45% to 50% appearing a single time and about 32% taken by the ten largest. The sample taken for sequencing was blood. The receptors shown here come from a woman aged 60-70 years in good health.

The chain uses TRBV5-1 and TRBJ2-3, with D unresolved. CDR3 length: 13 residues. Germline V gives CDR1 SGHRS, CDR2 YFSETQ. The germline V and J ends were trimmed by 5 bases and 4 bases, with 11 bases remaining between them. The DNA of the CDR3 is TGCGCCAGCAGAGATGGGTTTGCAGATACGCAGTATTTT. Its protein is CASRDGFADTQYF.

This clonotype was seen a few times. The rearrangement uses TRBV7-2 and TRBJ2-7, with D tentatively TRBD1 or TRBD2 (5 bases each). Looked up from germline, CDR1 is SGHTA and CDR2 is FQGNSA. V was pared by 5 bases and J by 3 bases, with 20 bases between. CDR3 size: 16 residues. CDR3: CASSMSIGTVHYEQYF. In DNA form, the CDR3 reads TGTGCCAGCAGCATGTCGATAGGGACGGTACACTACGAGCAGTACTTC.

This clonotype was detected only a few times. The chain joins TRBV7-3 to TRBJ2-3, with a tentative D call TRBD1 (5 bases). The V and J ends lost 3 bases and 0 bases respectively, with 13 bases between them. The CDR3 is 16 amino acids. Germline V CDR1 and CDR2: SGHTA, FQGTGA. The CDR3 loop is CASSFDSGASTDTQYF. For the CDR3, the DNA is TGTGCCAGCAGCTTCGATAGTGGGGCTAGCACAGATACGCAGTATTTT.

This clonotype was observed a few times. The chain carries TRBV25-1 and TRBJ1-2; D might be TRBD1 (6 bases). In germline, CDR1 is MGHDK, CDR2 SYGVNS. Deletions cut 6 bases from V and 3 bases from J, with 14 bases between. This CDR3 comprises 14 residues. The CDR3 DNA sequence: TGTGCCAGCAGCGCGGCGGGGGGCTACTATGGCTACACCTTC. It yields the protein CASSAAGGYYGYTF.

A single count supports this clonotype. CDR3 nucleotides: TGCAGTGCTAGAGAGGGACAGGGGGACACTGAAGCTTTCTTT. It specifies CSAREGQGDTEAFF. V usage is TRBV20-1 and J usage is TRBJ1-1; 11 positions agree with TRBD1. Germline CDR1 reads DFQATT; CDR2 reads SNEGSKA (reference sequence). CDR3 length: 14 amino acids. J was trimmed by 3 bases and V by 0 bases; bases with no gene match: 0.

A few counts support this clonotype. The chain combines TRBV5-1 with TRBJ2-1, with 9 nucleotides matching TRBD1. The CDR3 spans 15 residues. Looked up from germline, CDR1 is SGHRS and CDR2 is YFSETQ. V shed 0 bases, J shed 7 bases, and the junction held 5 bases outside the gene matches. DNA of the CDR3: TGCGCCAGCAGCTTGGGGGGACAGGGTATGAATGAGCAGTTCTTC. Translating gives CASSLGGQGMNEQFF.

J is TRBJ2-6 and V is TRBV6-1, with 10 bases that match TRBD1. Germline CDR1 and CDR2: MNHNS and SASEGT. J lost 2 bases, V lost 5 bases, and 12 bases had no gene match. CDR3 length: 19 residues. CDR3 loop: CASSKNSGQGYTGANVLTF. CDR3 bases: TGTGCCAGCAGTAAGAATTCGGGACAGGGGTATACTGGGGCCAACGTCCTGACTTTC.

This rearrangement joins TRBV6-2 or TRBV6-3 to TRBJ2-1; 9 nucleotides align to TRBD2. The CDR3 spans 18 residues. V shed 5 bases, J shed 9 bases, and the junction held 20 bases outside the gene matches. Germline lookup yields CDR1 MNHEY and CDR2 SVGEGT. The CDR3 reads CASSLPPGLAPGAGEQFF. The CDR3 nucleotides read TGTGCCAGCAGTCTTCCTCCGGGACTAGCCCCGGGGGCGGGTGAGCAGTTCTTC.

This clonotype has a handful of counts. This chain connects TRBV2 to TRBJ1-2; D is unresolved. The germline V gene has CDR1 SNHLY and CDR2 FYNNEI. CDR3 length: 12 amino acids. With 4 bases removed from V and 7 bases from J, the gap between germline ends came to 10 bases. The CDR3 nucleotides read TGTGCCAGCAGTGTCGGGGTACTTGGCTACACCTTC. It yields the protein CASSVGVLGYTF. Supplemented by reference TRBV2 and TRBJ1-2, the full variable domain reads EPEVTQTPSHQVTQMGQEVILRCVPISNHLYFYWYRQILGQKVEFLVSFYNNEISEKSEIFDDQFSVERPDGSNFTLKIRSTKLEDSAMYFCASSVGVLGYTFGSGTRLTVV.

The chain employs TRBV5-1 and TRBJ2-1; the match to TRBD1 covers 7 bases. Germline V gene lookup returns CDR1 SGHRS and CDR2 YFSETQ. J was trimmed by 0 bases and V by 0 bases; bases with no gene match: 9. The CDR3 loop spans 18 amino acids. In DNA, the CDR3 is TGCGCCAGCAGCTTGGTCACAGGGGCCGGCGGCTCCTACAATGAGCAGTTCTTC. Translated: CASSLVTGAGGSYNEQFF.

The table lists this clonotype with a few counts. The J gene is TRBJ2-3, the V gene TRBV11-2; 9 bases map to TRBD1. The V segment lost 5 bases and the J segment 3 bases; nucleotides outside the gene matches: 6. Per the germline V gene, CDR1 is SGHAT and CDR2 is FQNNGV. This CDR3 is built from 15 residues. CDR3 coding DNA: TGTGCCAGCAGCCATACAGGGGGCTTAACAGATACGCAGTATTTT. This sequence encodes CASSHTGGLTDTQYF.

This clonotype was seen only a few times. The chain employs TRBV14 and TRBJ2-7; D ambiguous. The germline V gene encodes CDR1 SGHDN and CDR2 FVKESK. The V gene lost 3 bases and the J gene lost 0 bases, with 9 bases spanning the gap. The CDR3 sequence is 14 residues long. CDR3 DNA sequence: TGTGCCAGCAGCCACGTTCTATACTCCTACGAGCAGTACTTC. Translated, it gives CASSHVLYSYEQYF.

This clonotype occurred a few times. The chain has TRBV7-2 and TRBJ2-1; 7 bases agree with TRBD2. Germline V gene sequence: CDR1 SGHTA, CDR2 FQGNSA. There are 16 residues in the CDR3. Losses at the gene ends were 3 bases for V and 2 bases for J; bases not matched to a gene: 7. The CDR3 loop reads CASSFLAVSPYNEQFF. Here the CDR3 DNA reads TGTGCCAGCAGCTTCCTAGCGGTTTCCCCCTACAATGAGCAGTTCTTC. The whole variable domain, filled in from reference TRBV7-2 and TRBJ2-1, reads GAGVSQSPSNKVTEKGKDVELRCDPISGHTALYWYRQSLGQGLEFLIYFQGNSAPDKSGLPSDRFSAERTGGSVSTLTIQRTQQEDSAVYLCASSFLAVSPYNEQFFGPGTRLTVL.

This clonotype was counted only a few times. This chain connects TRBV12-3 or TRBV12-4 to TRBJ2-1; D might be TRBD2 (6 bases). The better agreement between TRBJ2-7 and the DNA end casts doubt on the J call. The CDR3 extends over 14 amino acids. CDR3 amino acids: CASRLGGTYNEQYF. The CDR3 coding sequence is TGTGCCAGCAGGTTGGGGGGAACTTACAATGAGCAGTACTTC.

The V gene is TRBV20-1, the J gene TRBJ1-2; 9 bases are a match to TRBD1. The V segment lost 2 bases and the J segment 2 bases; nucleotides outside the gene matches: 3. The germline gives CDR1 DFQATT, CDR2 SNEGSKA (reference sequence). CDR3 length: 14 amino acids. CDR3 nucleotide sequence: TGCAGTGCTAGACTCGGACAGGGGAACTATGGCTACACCTTC. Protein sequence: CSARLGQGNYGYTF.

The chain links TRBV5-1 to TRBJ1-1; D gene uncertain. The CDR3 has 14 amino acids. CDR1 and CDR2 (germline): SGHRS, YFSETQ. The V end lost 3 bases, the J end lost 5 bases, and 14 bases lay between the germline ends. The CDR3 sequence: CASSYYSDGTEAFF. CDR3 coding DNA: TGCGCCAGCAGCTATTACAGCGACGGGACTGAAGCTTTCTTT.

There are many counts of this clonotype. CDR3 DNA: TGTGCCAGCAGCTCCGGGACTTCAAAAAACATTCAGTACTTC. Translating gives CASSSGTSKNIQYF. The chain employs TRBV7-2 and TRBJ2-4; D is perhaps TRBD2 (6 bases). Germline loops: CDR1 SGHTA, CDR2 FQGNSA. Deletions cut 4 bases from V and 4 bases from J, with 11 bases between. CDR3 size: 14 residues.

The table lists this clonotype with a count of one. One end of the junction is discordant with germline, which a read error may explain. The rearrangement links TRBV29-1 to TRBJ2-2; D possibly corresponds to TRBD2 (6 bases). The CDR3 is 12 residues long. Germline V gene sequence: CDR1 SQVTM, CDR2 ANQGSEA. The CDR3 DNA reads TGCAGCGCTGTGACCAACACCGGGGGGCTGTTTTTT. Its translation is CSAVTNTGGLFF.

This clonotype was recorded once. The rearrangement links TRBV5-1 to TRBJ2-1, with a tentative D call TRBD2 (5 bases). The CDR3 consists of 14 residues. Germline-derived CDR1 and CDR2 are SGHRS and YFSETQ. Between the trimmed V and J ends, which lost 4 bases and 4 bases, there was a span of 12 bases. The DNA for the CDR3 is TGCGCCAGCAGCGAGGGTAGGGTGTACAATGAGCAGTTCTTC. Translation gives CASSEGRVYNEQFF.

V and J are TRBV5-1 and TRBJ1-4; TRBD1 is a possible D gene (6 bases). Deletions cut 4 bases from V and 12 bases from J, with 22 bases between. Germline CDR1 is SGHRS and CDR2 is YFSETQ. The CDR3 covers 15 residues. In DNA, the CDR3 is TGCGCCAGCAGCCTCGGACAGCCCGGGGAAAATGAACTGTTTTTT. Residues: CASSLGQPGENELFF.

The chain is built from TRBV30 and TRBJ1-2; D perhaps matches TRBD1 (6 bases). Trimming cost V 0 bases and J 2 bases, with 10 bases left between them. Germline-derived CDR1 and CDR2 are GTSNPN and SVGIG (reference sequence). CDR3 length: 14 amino acids. The CDR3 DNA follows: TGTGCCTGGAGTGTAAGGAGGGGGAACTATGGCTACACCTTC. Its protein product is CAWSVRRGNYGYTF.

The V call is TRBV20-1, the J call TRBJ2-1; D possibly matches TRBD1 or TRBD2 (5 bases each). Germline-derived CDR1 and CDR2 are DFQATT and SNEGSKA (reference sequence). This CDR3 is built from 14 residues. V lost 5 bases, J lost 1 base, and 12 bases lay in between. CDR3 loop: CSAEPGRSYNEQFF. The CDR3 nucleotides read TGCAGTGCTGAACCGGGACGGTCCTACAATGAGCAGTTCTTC.

This clonotype appeared a single time. This sequence joins TRBV29-1 and TRBJ2-1, with D maybe TRBD2 (7 bases). With the DNA end fitting TRBJ2-7 better, the J assignment may be wrong. CDR3 length equals 13 residues. The germline CDR1 and CDR2 sequences are SQVTM and ANQGSEA. In nucleotides, the CDR3 is TGCAGCGCTACAAGGGGGACTACCTACGAGCAGTACTTC. This codes for CSATRGTTYEQYF.

This chain links TRBV7-9 with TRBJ1-1; 10 nucleotides match TRBD1. CDR3 length: 13 residues. Germline CDR1 SEHNR, CDR2 FQNEAQ (reference sequence). J gave up 11 bases and V 6 bases, and 9 bases lay outside the gene matches. The CDR3, as DNA: TGTGCCAGCAGACCCCGACAGGGGGCGTCGGCTTTCTTT. Translating gives CASRPRQGASAFF.